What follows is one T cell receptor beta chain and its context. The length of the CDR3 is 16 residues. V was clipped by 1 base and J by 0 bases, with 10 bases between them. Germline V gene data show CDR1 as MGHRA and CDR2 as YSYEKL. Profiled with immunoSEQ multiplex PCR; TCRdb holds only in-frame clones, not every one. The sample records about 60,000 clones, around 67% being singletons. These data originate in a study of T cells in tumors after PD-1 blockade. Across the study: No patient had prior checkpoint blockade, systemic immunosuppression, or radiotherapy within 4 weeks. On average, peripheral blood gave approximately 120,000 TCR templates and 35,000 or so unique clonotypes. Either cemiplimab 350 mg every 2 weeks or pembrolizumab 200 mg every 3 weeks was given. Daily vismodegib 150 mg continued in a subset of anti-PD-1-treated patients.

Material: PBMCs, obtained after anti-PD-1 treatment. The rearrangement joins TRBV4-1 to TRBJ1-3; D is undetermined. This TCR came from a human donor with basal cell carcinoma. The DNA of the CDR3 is TGCGCCAGCAGCCAAGGCGAGGCCGTCTCTGGAAACACCATATATTTT. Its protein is CASSQGEAVSGNTIYF.